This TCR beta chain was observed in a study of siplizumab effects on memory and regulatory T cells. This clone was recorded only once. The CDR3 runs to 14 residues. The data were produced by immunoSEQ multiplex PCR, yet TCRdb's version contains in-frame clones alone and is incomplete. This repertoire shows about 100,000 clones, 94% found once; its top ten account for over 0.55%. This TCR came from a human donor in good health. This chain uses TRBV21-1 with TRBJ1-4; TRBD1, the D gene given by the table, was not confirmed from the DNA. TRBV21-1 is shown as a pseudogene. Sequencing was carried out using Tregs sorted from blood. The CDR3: CASSKDQANEKLFF. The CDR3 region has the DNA TGTGCCAGCAGCAAGGATCAGGCTAATGAAAAACTGTTTTTT.